Each of the 18 T cell receptor beta chains below was sequenced from the same sample in a study of OX40 agonist ivuxolimab in advanced cancers. The assay was immunoSEQ multiplex PCR, and TCRdb's table has in-frame clones only and misses some. This sample yields 100,000 to 110,000 clones, of which about 89% are seen a single time; approximately 0.16% belongs to the top ten. The sample consisted of CD4+ or CD8+ T cells sorted from blood, taken in a trial of the OX40 agonist ivuxolimab. The receptors originated from an adult with an advanced solid tumor such as melanoma, head and neck, liver or kidney cancer.

This chain's CDR3 is CASSLTGTGARTDTQYF. As DNA, the CDR3 is TGTGCCAGCAGTTTAACCGGGACAGGAGCCCGCACAGATACGCAGTATTTT. V gene TRBV27 combines with J gene TRBJ2-3; 8 nucleotides agree with TRBD1. Germline V gives CDR1 MNHEY, CDR2 SMNVEV (reference sequence). The CDR3 spans 17 residues. Germline trimming cut 2 bases from V and 1 base from J; bases unmatched to any gene: 8.

V is TRBV27 and J is TRBJ2-7; D is possibly TRBD1 (5 bases). Trimming pared 5 bases from V and 0 bases from J, leaving 14 bases between. CDR3 size: 15 residues. Germline V gives CDR1 MNHEY, CDR2 SMNVEV (reference sequence). CDR3 DNA: TGTGCCAGCAGTCGGACACCTCCGAGCTCCTACGAGCAGTACTTC. Translation gives CASSRTPPSSYEQYF.

This CDR3 is CASSQGWAGSHNEQFF. The CDR3 region has the DNA TGCGCCAGCAGTCAAGGGTGGGCAGGGTCCCACAATGAGCAGTTCTTC. This chain connects TRBV23-1 to TRBJ2-1, with D possibly matching TRBD1 (5 bases). TRBV23-1 is treated as an ORF (open reading frame) with a function not yet certain. V lost 2 bases to trimming and J lost 5 bases, with 16 bases between them. The CDR3 is 16 residues long.

V and J are TRBV5-4 and TRBJ2-1; 10 nucleotides agree with TRBD2. Germline lookup yields CDR1 SGHNT and CDR2 YYREEE (reference sequence). This CDR3 has 16 residues. V lost 4 bases and J lost 10; bases outside the gene matches: 14. The CDR3 is CASSPRSAGGPKEQFF. The DNA for the CDR3 is TGTGCCAGCAGCCCCCGGTCAGCGGGAGGGCCGAAGGAGCAGTTCTTC. The full variable domain, its missing parts supplied by reference TRBV5-4 and TRBJ2-1, is ETGVTQSPTHLIKTRGQQVTLRCSSQSGHNTVSWYQQALGQGPQFIFQYYREEENGRGNFPPRFSGLQFPNYSSELNVNALELDDSALYLCASSPRSAGGPKEQFFGPGTRLTVL.

V and J are TRBV7-2 and TRBJ2-1; 9 bases agree with TRBD2. The CDR3 is 15 residues long. Per germline, CDR1 SGHTA and CDR2 FQGNSA. After removal of 1 base from V and 8 bases from J, the junction contained 6 bases not matched to a gene. Here the CDR3 DNA reads TGTGCCAGCAGCTTAGGGACTAGCGACCGGGATGAGCAGTTCTTC. Its protein is CASSLGTSDRDEQFF.

This rearrangement joins TRBV13 to TRBJ2-1; the D gene is possibly TRBD2 (6 bases). This CDR3 comprises 19 residues. The V end lost 0 bases, the J end lost 0 bases, and 18 bases lay between the germline ends. Germline V CDR1 and CDR2: PRHDT, FYEKMQ (reference sequence). CDR3 DNA: TGTGCCAGCAGCTTAGGCCGGGCCTGGGCCGGGAGCTCCTACAATGAGCAGTTCTTC. It is translated as CASSLGRAWAGSSYNEQFF.

The rearrangement links TRBV18 to TRBJ2-3; a weak D match, TRBD2 (6 bases). V lost 5 bases and J 5 bases, leaving 17 bases between the germline ends. Germline lookup yields CDR1 KGHSH and CDR2 LQKENI. The CDR3 sequence is 15 residues long. The CDR3 is CASSRSTGVVDTQYF. In nucleotides, the CDR3 is TGTGCCAGCTCAAGGTCGACGGGAGTGGTAGATACGCAGTATTTT.

As DNA, the CDR3 is TGTGCCAGCAGTCCCGAATGGAGTAACTATGGCTACACCTTC. It is translated as CASSPEWSNYGYTF. The J gene is TRBJ1-2, the V gene TRBV28; D gene ambiguous. Germline CDR1 is MDHEN and CDR2 is SYDVKM. The CDR3 has 14 amino acids. V was clipped by 5 bases and J by 1 base, with 11 bases between them.

This clone was detected once. The chain has TRBV2 and TRBJ2-7, with TRBD1 identical over 8 bases. V shed 3 bases and J 1 base; nucleotides not matched to a gene: 5. From germline, CDR1 is SNHLY and CDR2 FYNNEI. The CDR3 is 15 residues long. The CDR3 sequence: CASSEWDRFSYEQYF. Here the CDR3 DNA reads TGTGCCAGCAGTGAGTGGGACAGGTTTTCCTACGAGCAGTACTTC.

The gene calls are TRBV6-1 and TRBJ2-2; 8 bases agree with TRBD1. CDR1 and CDR2 (germline): MNHNS, SASEGT. The CDR3 is 13 residues long. V dropped 8 bases and J dropped 5; count of bases not matched to a gene: 4. The CDR3 nucleotides are TGTGCCAGCCTTCAGGGGGCGACCGGGGAGCTGTTTTTT. Encoded protein: CASLQGATGELFF.

The chain couples TRBV29-1 to TRBJ1-2; maybe TRBD1 (6 bases). The CDR3 covers 13 residues. Germline V gene lookup returns CDR1 SQVTM and CDR2 ANQGSEA. Trimming pared 7 bases from V and 8 bases from J, leaving 20 bases between. The CDR3 DNA sequence: TGCAGCGGGGGGGCAGGAGCGATAGGAGGCTACACCTTC. This translates into CSGGAGAIGGYTF.

V and J are TRBV6-6 and TRBJ2-7, with 11 bases matching TRBD1. Per germline, CDR1 MNHNY and CDR2 SVGAGI (reference sequence). The CDR3 totals 15 residues. Trimming cost V 3 bases and J 4 bases; bases outside gene matches: 5. The CDR3 sequence is CASSYTGTGGYEQYF. The CDR3 DNA is TGTGCCAGCAGTTATACCGGGACAGGGGGATACGAGCAGTACTTC.

This rearrangement joins TRBV27 to TRBJ2-7, with unresolved D. Trimming left V 8 bases short and J 2 bases short, with 16 bases between. Germline CDR1 reads MNHEY; CDR2 reads SMNVEV (reference sequence). This CDR3 comprises 14 residues. The CDR3 nucleotides are TGTGCCAGCTGGAATGTGGGTTTACCCTACGAGCAGTACTTC. Protein: CASWNVGLPYEQYF.

This clone was seen a few times. V is TRBV2 and J is TRBJ1-1; D is possibly TRBD1 (6 bases). Germline V CDR1 and CDR2: SNHLY, FYNNEI. V was cut by 6 bases and J by 6 bases, with 14 bases left in between. This CDR3 region has 13 residues. CDR3 DNA sequence: TGTGCCAGCAGCGAACAGGGTTTGGCTGAAGCTTTCTTT. It specifies CASSEQGLAEAFF.

The chain is built from TRBV5-1 and TRBJ1-2; TRBD1 is a possible D gene (5 bases). The CDR3 covers 13 residues. Deletions cut 2 bases from V and 6 bases from J, with 11 bases between. From germline, CDR1 is SGHRS and CDR2 YFSETQ. The CDR3 DNA sequence: TGCGCCAGCAGCTTCTTAGGGGCCCATGGCTACACCTTC. This encodes CASSFLGAHGYTF.

This chain connects TRBV11-2 to TRBJ1-2, with a weak D call TRBD1 (6 bases). Germline V gene sequence: CDR1 SGHAT, CDR2 FQNNGV. CDR3 size: 15 residues. Trimming took off 1 base at V and 1 base at J, with 10 bases between the two ends. The DNA for the CDR3 is TGTGCCAGCAGCTTAGCGGCAGGGGATAACTATGGCTACACCTTC. This encodes CASSLAAGDNYGYTF.

The sample holds one count of this clone. The chain links TRBV27 to TRBJ2-7; D is possibly TRBD1 (6 bases). Looked up from germline, CDR1 is MNHEY and CDR2 is SMNVEV (reference sequence). This CDR3 spans 16 amino acids. The V and J ends lost 1 base and 5 bases respectively, with 18 bases between them. The CDR3 DNA reads as TGTGCCAGCAGTTTATTGGTCGCAGGGACAATCCACGAGCAGTACTTC. It is translated as CASSLLVAGTIHEQYF.

This chain uses TRBV5-1 with TRBJ2-2; the match to TRBD1 covers 10 bases. CDR1 and CDR2 (germline): SGHRS, YFSETQ. The trim removed 0 bases at V and 3 bases at J, leaving 2 bases unmatched. CDR3 size: 16 residues. CDR3 region: CASSLAGTGDTGELFF. The CDR3 DNA is TGCGCCAGCAGCTTGGCCGGGACAGGGGACACCGGGGAGCTGTTTTTT.